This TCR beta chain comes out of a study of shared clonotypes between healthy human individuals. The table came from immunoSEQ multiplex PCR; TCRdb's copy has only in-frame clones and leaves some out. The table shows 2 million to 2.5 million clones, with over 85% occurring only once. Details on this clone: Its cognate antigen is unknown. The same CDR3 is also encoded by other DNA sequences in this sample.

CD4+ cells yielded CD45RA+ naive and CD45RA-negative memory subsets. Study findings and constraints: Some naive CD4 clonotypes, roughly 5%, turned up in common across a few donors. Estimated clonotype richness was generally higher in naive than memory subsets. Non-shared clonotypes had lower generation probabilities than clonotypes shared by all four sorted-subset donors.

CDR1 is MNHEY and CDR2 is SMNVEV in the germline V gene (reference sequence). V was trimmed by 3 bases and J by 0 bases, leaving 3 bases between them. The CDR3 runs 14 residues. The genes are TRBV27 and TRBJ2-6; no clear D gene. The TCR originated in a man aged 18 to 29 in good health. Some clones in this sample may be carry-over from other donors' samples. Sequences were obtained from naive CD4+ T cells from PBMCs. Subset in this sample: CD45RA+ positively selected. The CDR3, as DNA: TGTGCCAGCAGTTTGCTCTCTGGGGCCAACGTCCTGACTTTC. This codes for CASSLLSGANVLTF.